One and the same sample provided the 25 T cell receptor beta chains below, sequenced in a study of long-term antiretroviral therapy in people with HIV (dated 2022 in TCRdb). The immunoSEQ hsTCRB v3.0 assay was used at survey level resolution to sequence the TRB variable region. TCRdb provides this immuneACCESS table in a form limited to in-frame rearrangements. Some clones are lacking; in checked studies, under half of them reflect an unresolved V gene, and why the rest are absent is not known. The sample has roughly 42,000 clones on record, about nine tenths of them singletons. The ten most abundant clones make up roughly 5% of the sample. The sample in question was unsorted PBMCs, obtained 0.1 years before starting antiretroviral therapy. The receptors shown here come from a woman aged 45 to 65 with HIV.

This rearrangement joins TRBV20-1 to TRBJ2-3; D unresolved. With 6 bases removed from V and 4 bases from J, the gap between germline ends came to 8 bases. The CDR3 contains 11 residues. Germline V CDR1 and CDR2: DFQATT, SNEGSKA (reference sequence). The CDR3 loop is CSARIADTQYF. CDR3 nucleotide sequence: TGCAGTGCCAGAATAGCAGATACGCAGTATTTT.

This chain links TRBV30 with TRBJ1-1; D is undetermined. The V gene's germline CDR1 is GTSNPN and CDR2 SVGIG (reference sequence). The CDR3 totals 14 residues. The V and J ends lost 0 bases and 5 bases respectively, with 13 bases between them. DNA for the CDR3: TGTGCCTGGAGTGTAACGCAGGCGGGGACTGAAGCTTTCTTT. Translating gives CAWSVTQAGTEAFF.

The rearrangement links TRBV6-1 to TRBJ1-3; TRBD1 agrees at 9 bases. V dropped 1 base and J dropped 0; count of bases not matched to a gene: 4. The CDR3 spans 17 residues. The germline gives CDR1 MNHNS, CDR2 SASEGT. The CDR3 coding sequence is TGTGCCAGCAGTGAAGGACTGGACAGGGGCTCTGGAAACACCATATATTTT. It encodes CASSEGLDRGSGNTIYF.

V usage is TRBV5-8 and J usage is TRBJ1-1; D is unresolved. CDR1 is SGHTS, CDR2 YDEGEE, per germline. CDR3 size: 16 residues. Trimming removed 0 bases at V and 2 bases at J, with 14 bases between. Written as DNA, the CDR3 is TGTGCCAGCAGCTTGGAGAGGGCCTTCGGTAACACTGAAGCTTTCTTT. This gives the protein CASSLERAFGNTEAFF.

This clone was observed once. V is TRBV6-1 and J is TRBJ1-1; D unresolved. V shed 6 bases and J shed 6 bases, with 20 bases lying between them. The CDR3 runs 15 residues. The germline gives CDR1 MNHNS, CDR2 SASEGT. The CDR3 is CASRDPVAGEAEAFF. CDR3 bases: TGTGCCAGCAGGGACCCCGTGGCAGGAGAAGCTGAAGCTTTCTTT.

The chain combines TRBV7-2 with TRBJ1-2; 9 bases match TRBD1. This CDR3 comprises 17 residues. V trimming: 5 bases; J trimming: 8 bases; junction bases outside the gene matches: 18. Germline V gene sequence: CDR1 SGHTA, CDR2 FQGNSA. CDR3: CASSPSPLRTGVGGYTF. The CDR3 DNA reads as TGTGCCAGCAGCCCTAGTCCCCTAAGGACAGGGGTAGGCGGCTACACCTTC.

The V and J genes are TRBV5-4 and TRBJ1-3; perhaps TRBD1 as D (6 bases). CDR1 is SGHNT and CDR2 is YYREEE in the germline V gene (reference sequence). The CDR3 consists of 16 residues. The V and J ends lost 0 bases and 4 bases respectively, with 14 bases between them. CDR3 in amino acids: CASSLVGGLPGNTIYF. The DNA for the CDR3 is TGTGCCAGCAGCTTGGTAGGGGGTCTCCCCGGAAACACCATATATTTT.

The chain couples TRBV25-1 to TRBJ1-4; 9 nucleotides align to TRBD1. Germline trimming cut 3 bases from V and 4 bases from J; bases unmatched to any gene: 3. Germline V CDR1 and CDR2: MGHDK, SYGVNS. The CDR3 is 15 amino acids. CDR3: CASSDPGQGNEKLFF. The CDR3 nucleotides read TGTGCCAGCAGTGATCCGGGACAGGGTAATGAAAAACTGTTTTTT.

The J gene is TRBJ1-2, the V gene TRBV6-5; D is uncertain. Per the germline V gene, CDR1 is MNHEY and CDR2 is SVGAGI. The V end lost 2 bases, the J end lost 7 bases, and 11 bases lay between the germline ends. The CDR3 length is 13 residues. The CDR3 DNA is TGTGCCAGCAGTTACCGGAGCGGTCCTGGCTACACCTTC. It yields the protein CASSYRSGPGYTF.

The rearrangement uses TRBV7-9 and TRBJ1-5; 10 nucleotides line up with TRBD1. This CDR3 comprises 15 residues. V lost 4 bases to trimming and J lost 2 bases; unmatched junction nucleotides: 2. Germline loops: CDR1 SEHNR, CDR2 FQNEAQ (reference sequence). This CDR3 is CASSSGTGGNQPQHF. CDR3 sequence (DNA): TGTGCCAGCAGCTCCGGGACAGGGGGCAATCAGCCCCAGCATTTT.

There are a few counts of this clone. This chain links TRBV19 with TRBJ1-2, with TRBD1 identical over 9 bases. The germline gives CDR1 LNHDA, CDR2 SQIVND (reference sequence). J was trimmed by 8 bases and V by 6 bases; bases with no gene match: 10. The CDR3 has 14 amino acids. CDR3 sequence (DNA): TGTGCCAGTAGACCTACAGGGGGCGCAGGCGGCTACACCTTC. It codes for CASRPTGGAGGYTF.

The V call is TRBV7-2, the J call TRBJ1-4; D possibly corresponds to TRBD1 (5 bases). Germline-derived CDR1 and CDR2 are SGHTA and FQGNSA. Trimming shortened V by 6 bases and J by 10 bases, and 18 bases separated the two germline ends. This CDR3 spans 14 amino acids. The CDR3 protein is CASRQGPTRGKLFF. DNA for the CDR3: TGTGCCAGCAGGCAGGGACCGACTAGGGGAAAACTGTTTTTT.

This clone turned up a few times. This chain connects TRBV6-1 to TRBJ2-7, with D unclear. Per germline, CDR1 MNHNS and CDR2 SASEGT. The CDR3 has 14 amino acids. With 2 bases removed from V and 2 bases from J, the gap between germline ends came to 10 bases. This CDR3 is CASSEFPAPYEQYF. The DNA for the CDR3 is TGTGCCAGCAGTGAATTTCCAGCCCCCTACGAGCAGTACTTC.

V is TRBV9 and J is TRBJ2-7; tentatively, D is TRBD2 (7 bases). Trimming took off 5 bases at V and 3 bases at J, with 12 bases between the two ends. The germline V gene has CDR1 SGDLS and CDR2 YYNGEE. CDR3 length: 13 amino acids. CDR3: CASSGGGGYEQYF. Written as DNA, the CDR3 is TGTGCCAGCAGTGGGGGCGGGGGCTACGAGCAGTACTTC.

The chain employs TRBV7-9 and TRBJ2-5; no clear D gene. V was cut by 1 base and J by 1 base, with 10 bases left in between. The germline gives CDR1 SEHNR, CDR2 FQNEAQ (reference sequence). CDR3 length: 15 residues. The CDR3 loop reads CASSLVARFQETQYF. The CDR3, as DNA: TGTGCCAGCAGCTTAGTGGCAAGGTTCCAAGAGACCCAGTACTTC. Filled out from reference TRBV7-9 and TRBJ2-5, the complete variable domain reads DTGVSQNPRHKITKRGQNVTFRCDPISEHNRLYWYRQTLGQGPEFLTYFQNEAQLEKSRLLSDRFSAERPKGSFSTLEIQRTEQGDSAMYLCASSLVARFQETQYFGPGTRLLVL.

This chain joins TRBV9 and TRBJ1-5, with TRBD1 as a possible D gene (6 bases). V gave up 7 bases and J gave up 4 bases, with 15 bases separating them. This CDR3 region has 14 residues. The germline V gene encodes CDR1 SGDLS and CDR2 YYNGEE. The CDR3 bases are TGTGCCAGCGGGGGCTCCCGGGGAAATCAGCCCCAGCATTTT. Translation: CASGGSRGNQPQHF.

This clone occurred once. This chain connects TRBV5-1 to TRBJ2-5, with TRBD2 matching 7 bases. J gave up 2 bases and V 4 bases, and 5 bases lay outside the gene matches. Germline V lookup: CDR1 SGHRS, CDR2 YFSETQ. The CDR3 loop spans 14 amino acids. In DNA, the CDR3 is TGCGCCAGCAGCGCCGGACTAGGACAAGAGACCCAGTACTTC. This translates into CASSAGLGQETQYF.

The V and J genes are TRBV15 and TRBJ1-1; D might be TRBD1 (5 bases). Looked up from germline, CDR1 is LNHNV and CDR2 is YYDKDF (reference sequence). The CDR3 length is 14 residues. Trimming cost V 1 base and J 1 base, with 7 bases left between them. CDR3 in amino acids: CATSRGQGNTEAFF. DNA for the CDR3: TGTGCCACCAGCAGAGGTCAGGGGAACACTGAAGCTTTCTTT.

The chain couples TRBV15 to TRBJ1-5, with D unclear. The CDR3 runs 12 residues. V shed 0 bases and J shed 6 bases, with 3 bases lying between them. Germline V gives CDR1 LNHNV, CDR2 YYDKDF (reference sequence). CDR3 sequence: CATSRDGQPQHF. The CDR3 DNA sequence: TGTGCCACCAGCAGAGATGGTCAGCCCCAGCATTTT.

This clone is labeled hyperexpanded. The chain carries TRBV7-9 and TRBJ2-2; the D is unclear. V shed 3 bases and J shed 4 bases, with 9 bases lying between them. Germline V gives CDR1 SEHNR, CDR2 FQNEAQ (reference sequence). This CDR3 has 14 residues. The CDR3 loop reads CASSFYDGTGELFF. CDR3 bases: TGTGCCAGCAGCTTTTATGACGGCACCGGGGAGCTGTTTTTT.

This chain uses TRBV27 with TRBJ2-5; perhaps TRBD2 as D (5 bases). There are 15 residues in the CDR3. CDR1 and CDR2 (germline): MNHEY, SMNVEV (reference sequence). V was cut by 7 bases and J by 5 bases, with 20 bases left in between. CDR3 in DNA: TGTGCCAGCATCCCGGGAAGAGGGTTAGGGGAGACCCAGTACTTC. Amino acid sequence: CASIPGRGLGETQYF.

This chain joins TRBV11-3 and TRBJ2-3; TRBD2 agrees at 11 bases. Germline-derived CDR1 and CDR2 are SGHNT and YENEEA. The CDR3 is 17 amino acids. V was clipped by 1 base and J by 1 base; unmatched bases: 4. The CDR3 region is CASSLGTSGHGTDTQYF. Written as DNA, the CDR3 is TGTGCCAGCAGCTTAGGGACTAGCGGGCATGGCACAGATACGCAGTATTTT.

V and J are TRBV19 and TRBJ1-2; 7 bases fit TRBD1. V shed 3 bases, J shed 3 bases, and the junction held 7 bases outside the gene matches. The CDR3 is 15 residues long. Germline CDR1 is LNHDA and CDR2 is SQIVND (reference sequence). DNA for the CDR3: TGTGCCAGTAGTATCGACAGGGTAGGGGACTATGGCTACACCTTC. Residues: CASSIDRVGDYGYTF.

The V call is TRBV6-5, the J call TRBJ2-7; 7 bases are shared with TRBD1. Germline V gene data show CDR1 as MNHEY and CDR2 as SVGAGI. The J segment lost 5 bases and the V segment lost 5 bases, leaving 9 bases of the junction unmatched. The CDR3 contains 14 residues. The CDR3 spells CASSTETGINEQYF. CDR3 bases: TGTGCCAGCAGTACCGAGACAGGGATCAACGAGCAGTACTTC.

The chain joins TRBV18 to TRBJ2-3; 7 bases map to TRBD1. The CDR3 extends over 14 amino acids. Unmatched junction bases numbered 7, after V lost 6 bases and J lost 4 bases. Germline V gene lookup returns CDR1 KGHSH and CDR2 LQKENI. Here the CDR3 DNA reads TGTGCCAGCTCCGGGACAGCCGCCGCAGATACGCAGTATTTT. Amino acid sequence: CASSGTAAADTQYF.